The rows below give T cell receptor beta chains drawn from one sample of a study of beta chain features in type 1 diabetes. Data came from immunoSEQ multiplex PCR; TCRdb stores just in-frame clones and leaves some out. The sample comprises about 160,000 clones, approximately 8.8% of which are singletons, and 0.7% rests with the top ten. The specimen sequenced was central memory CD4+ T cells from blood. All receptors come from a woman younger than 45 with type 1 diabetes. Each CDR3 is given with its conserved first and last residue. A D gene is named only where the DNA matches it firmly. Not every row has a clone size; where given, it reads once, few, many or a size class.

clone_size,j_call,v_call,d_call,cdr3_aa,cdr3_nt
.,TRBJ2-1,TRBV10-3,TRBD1,CATHQGQGAYNEQFF,TGTGCCACCCACCAGGGACAGGGGGCCTACAATGAGCAGTTCTTC
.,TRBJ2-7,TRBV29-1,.,CSVTLDTYEQYF,TGCAGCGTTACCTTAGACACCTACGAGCAGTACTTC
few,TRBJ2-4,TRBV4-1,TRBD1,CASSQGQGTKNIQYF,TGCGCCAGCAGCCAGGGACAGGGAACCAAAAACATTCAGTACTTC
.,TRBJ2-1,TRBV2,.,CASGGGGPSSEQFF,TGTGCCAGCGGAGGGGGCGGGCCCTCCAGTGAGCAGTTCTTC
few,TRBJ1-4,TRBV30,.,CAWSGGGSNEKLFF,TGTGCCTGGAGTGGAGGGGGTTCCAATGAAAAACTGTTTTTT
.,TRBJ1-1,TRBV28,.,CASSLPGMNTEAFF,TGTGCCAGCAGTTTACCGGGGATGAACACTGAAGCTTTCTTT
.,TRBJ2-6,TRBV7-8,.,CASSLAPAGANVLTF,TGTGCCAGCAGCTTAGCCCCGGCTGGGGCCAACGTCCTGACTTTC
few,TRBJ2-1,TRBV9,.,CASSVDLARNEQFF,TGTGCCAGCAGCGTAGATTTAGCTCGGAATGAGCAGTTCTTC
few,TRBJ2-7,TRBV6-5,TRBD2,CASSSTLAGVPHEQYF,TGTGCCAGCAGTTCAACCCTAGCGGGAGTGCCCCACGAGCAGTACTTC
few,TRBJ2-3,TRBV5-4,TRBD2,CASSPGGLAGGPGTDTQYF,TGTGCCAGCAGCCCTGGGGGACTAGCGGGAGGGCCGGGCACAGATACGCAGTATTTT
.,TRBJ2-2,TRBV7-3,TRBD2,CASSPNLAEGNTGELFF,TGTGCCAGCAGCCCCAATCTAGCGGAGGGGAACACCGGGGAGCTGTTTTTT
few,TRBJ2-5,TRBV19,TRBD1,CASSGTGYNGETQYF,TGTGCCAGTAGCGGGACAGGGTATAACGGGGAGACCCAGTACTTC
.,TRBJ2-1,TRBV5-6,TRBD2,CASSLASAGGYNEQFF,TGTGCCAGCAGCTTGGCCTCAGCGGGAGGCTACAATGAGCAGTTCTTC
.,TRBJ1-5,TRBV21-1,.,CASSNRRLDSNQPQHF,TGTGCCAGCAGCAATAGGAGGCTCGATAGCAATCAGCCCCAGCATTTT
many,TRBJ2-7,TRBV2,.,CASTGALSYEQYF,TGTGCCAGCACAGGCGCTCTCTCCTACGAGCAGTACTTC
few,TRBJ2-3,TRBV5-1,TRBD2,CASSWTSGRDTQYF,TGCGCCAGCAGCTGGACTAGCGGGAGAGACACGCAGTATTTT
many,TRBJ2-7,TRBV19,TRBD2,CASSPGLASTEQYF,TGTGCCAGTAGTCCCGGACTAGCATCTACCGAGCAGTACTTC
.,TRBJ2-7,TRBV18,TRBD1,CASSPPGTGGEYEQYF,TGTGCCAGCTCACCACCGGGTACAGGGGGCGAATACGAGCAGTACTTC
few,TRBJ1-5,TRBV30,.,CAWDGGHNQPQHF,TGTGCCTGGGACGGCGGACATAATCAGCCCCAGCATTTT
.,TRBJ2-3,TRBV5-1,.,CASSSSNRLRGTDTQYF,TGCGCCAGCAGCAGCAGCAACAGGCTACGTGGCACAGATACGCAGTATTTT
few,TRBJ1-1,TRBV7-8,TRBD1,CASSSQVGQGETEAFF,TGTGCCAGCAGCTCCCAGGTGGGGCAGGGGGAAACTGAAGCTTTCTTT
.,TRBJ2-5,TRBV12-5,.,CASGPRETQYF,TGTGCTAGTGGCCCCCGGGAGACCCAGTACTTC
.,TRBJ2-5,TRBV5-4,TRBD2,CASSRTSDQETQYF,TGTGCCAGCAGCAGAACTAGCGACCAAGAGACCCAGTACTTC
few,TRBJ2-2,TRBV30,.,CATPGGGSTGELFF,TGTGCCACACCAGGGGGAGGTAGCACCGGGGAGCTGTTTTTT
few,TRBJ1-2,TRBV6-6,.,CASSYSSGASFYGYTF,TGTGCCAGCAGTTACTCATCAGGGGCATCATTTTATGGCTACACCTTC
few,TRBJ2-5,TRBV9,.,CASSLRGQETQYF,TGTGCCAGCAGCCTCAGGGGTCAAGAGACCCAGTACTTC
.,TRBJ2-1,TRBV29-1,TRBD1,CSAEGDREYNEQFF,TGCAGCGCGGAGGGGGACAGGGAATACAATGAGCAGTTCTTC
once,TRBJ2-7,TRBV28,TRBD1,CASSTLHRGSSYEQYF,TGTGCCAGCAGTACCCTACACAGGGGTTCCTCCTACGAGCAGTACTTC
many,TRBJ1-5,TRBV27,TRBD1,CASSWQGDQPQHF,TGTGCCAGCAGTTGGCAGGGGGATCAGCCCCAGCATTTT
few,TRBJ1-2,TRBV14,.,CASSAGQYYGYTF,TGTGCCAGCAGCGCCGGACAGTACTATGGCTACACCTTC
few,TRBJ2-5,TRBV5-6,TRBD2,CASSILGLAGGGETQYF,TGTGCCAGCAGCATCCTGGGGTTAGCGGGAGGCGGAGAGACCCAGTACTTC
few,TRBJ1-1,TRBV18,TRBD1,CASSPRQGGTEAFF,TGTGCCAGCTCACCGCGACAGGGGGGGACTGAAGCTTTCTTT
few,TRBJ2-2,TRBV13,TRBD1,CASSTGQGLNTGELFF,TGTGCCAGCAGCACGGGACAGGGGCTGAACACCGGGGAGCTGTTTTTT
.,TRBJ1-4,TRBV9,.,CASSVDQEGELFF,TGTGCCAGCAGCGTAGACCAGGAGGGTGAACTGTTTTTT
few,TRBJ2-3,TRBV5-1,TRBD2,CASSHLREASTDTQYF,TGCGCCAGCAGCCACTTACGGGAGGCTAGCACAGATACGCAGTATTTT
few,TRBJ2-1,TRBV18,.,CASSPQGGTVYSNEQFF,TGTGCCAGCTCACCCCAGGGGGGAACGGTATACAGCAATGAGCAGTTCTTC
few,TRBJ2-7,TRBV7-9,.,CASSSEDTYEQYF,TGTGCCAGCAGCTCAGAGGACACGTACGAGCAGTACTTC
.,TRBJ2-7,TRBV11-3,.,CASSIGLTLEQYF,TGTGCCAGCAGCATCGGACTGACCTTGGAGCAGTACTTC
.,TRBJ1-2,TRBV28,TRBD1,CASSPPTGSNYGYTF,TGTGCCAGCAGTCCTCCGACAGGGAGTAACTATGGCTACACCTTC
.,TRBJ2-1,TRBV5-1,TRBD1,CASSPSWTGTDEQFF,TGCGCCAGCAGCCCGTCCTGGACAGGCACCGATGAGCAGTTCTTC
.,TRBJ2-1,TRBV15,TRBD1,CATSGQGGRQFF,TGTGCCACCAGCGGACAGGGGGGTCGGCAGTTCTTC
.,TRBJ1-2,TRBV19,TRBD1,CASSTKGQARPYGYTF,TGTGCCAGTTCGACTAAGGGACAGGCAAGACCTTATGGCTACACCTTC
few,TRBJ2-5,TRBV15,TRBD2,CATSRERLAGGKTQYF,TGTGCCACCAGCAGAGAAAGACTAGCGGGAGGAAAGACCCAGTACTTC
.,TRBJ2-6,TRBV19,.,CASTRPRTSGANVLTF,TGTGCCAGTACCAGGCCAAGAACCTCTGGGGCCAACGTCCTGACTTTC
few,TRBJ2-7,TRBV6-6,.,CASSHHDGVYEQYF,TGTGCCAGCAGCCACCACGACGGGGTCTACGAGCAGTACTTC
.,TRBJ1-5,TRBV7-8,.,CASSLALYGSAHQPQHF,TGTGCCAGCAGCTTAGCATTGTACGGGAGCGCCCATCAGCCCCAGCATTTT
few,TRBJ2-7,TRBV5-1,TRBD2,CASSWTQRESNEQYF,TGCGCCAGCAGCTGGACCCAGCGGGAGTCAAACGAGCAGTACTTC
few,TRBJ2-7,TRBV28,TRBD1,CASSLLSTGRDEQYF,TGTGCCAGCAGTCTACTATCGACAGGGAGAGACGAGCAGTACTTC
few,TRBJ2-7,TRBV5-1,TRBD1,CASSSGQTYEQYF,TGCGCCAGCAGCTCGGGACAGACCTACGAGCAGTACTTC
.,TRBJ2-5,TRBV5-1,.,CASSLEGAETQYF,TGCGCCAGCAGCTTGGAAGGGGCAGAGACCCAGTACTTC
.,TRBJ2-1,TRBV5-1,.,CASSSSNFNEQFF,TGCGCCAGCAGTTCATCAAACTTCAATGAGCAGTTCTTC
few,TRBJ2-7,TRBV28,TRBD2,CASTLSGSHREQYF,TGTGCCAGCACCCTTAGCGGGAGTCATCGCGAGCAGTACTTC
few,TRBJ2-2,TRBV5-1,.,CASSLSGTGELFF,TGCGCCAGCAGCTTGTCGGGAACCGGGGAGCTGTTTTTT
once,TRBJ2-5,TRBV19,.,CASSEYRLDQETQYF,TGTGCCAGTAGCGAATACCGACTGGACCAAGAGACCCAGTACTTC
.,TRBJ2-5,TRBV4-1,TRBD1,CASSHPGQGQETQYF,TGCGCCAGCAGCCATCCAGGACAGGGCCAAGAGACCCAGTACTTC
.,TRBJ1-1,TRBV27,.,CASSLRQGNTEAFF,TGTGCCAGCAGTTTAAGGCAGGGGAACACTGAAGCTTTCTTT
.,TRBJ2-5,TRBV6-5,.,CASRHKETQYF,TGTGCCAGCAGGCACAAAGAGACCCAGTACTTC